Listed below are T cell receptor beta chains from one sample, sequenced in a study of blood T cell repertoires in COVID-19. The assay was immunoSEQ multiplex PCR, and TCRdb's table has in-frame clones only and misses some. The sample shows approximately 160,000 clones, roughly 84% of them seen only once. Sequenced material: peripheral blood. The receptors shown here come from a woman between 50 and 59 years old in a cohort sampled during active or convalescent COVID-19. Both conserved end residues are part of each CDR3. The order of the fields is J gene, D gene, V gene, clone size, CDR3 protein, CDR3 DNA. The D gene is left open where the match is weak. Some rows mark clone size as missing; the rest say once, few, many or name a class of expanded clone.

j_gene: TRBJ2-7
d_gene: -
v_gene: TRBV27
abundance: -
CDR3aa: CASSFNRPYEQYF
CDR3nt: TGTGCCAGCAGTTTTAACAGGCCCTACGAGCAGTACTTC

j_gene: TRBJ1-5
d_gene: -
v_gene: TRBV6-2/TRBV6-3
abundance: -
CDR3aa: CASSYYGLSNQPQHF
CDR3nt: TGTGCCAGCAGTTATTACGGACTGAGCAATCAGCCCCAGCATTTT

j_gene: TRBJ1-2
d_gene: -
v_gene: TRBV30
abundance: -
CDR3aa: CAWSGQDFYGYTF
CDR3nt: TGTGCCTGGAGTGGACAGGACTTCTATGGCTACACCTTC

j_gene: TRBJ2-1
d_gene: -
v_gene: TRBV27
abundance: -
CDR3aa: CASSFRGNEQFF
CDR3nt: TGTGCCAGCAGTTTCAGGGGTAATGAGCAGTTCTTC

j_gene: TRBJ1-2
d_gene: TRBD1
v_gene: TRBV6-1
abundance: -
CDR3aa: CASSEDRGFGYGYTF
CDR3nt: TGTGCCAGCAGTGAAGACAGGGGGTTTGGTTATGGCTACACCTTC

j_gene: TRBJ2-1
d_gene: TRBD2
v_gene: TRBV3-1/TRBV3-2
abundance: -
CDR3aa: CASSHFSGGTYNEQFF
CDR3nt: TGTGCCAGCAGTCACTTTAGCGGGGGTACCTACAATGAGCAGTTCTTC

j_gene: TRBJ1-4
d_gene: TRBD1
v_gene: TRBV19
abundance: -
CDR3aa: CASIGQAYNEKLFF
CDR3nt: TGTGCCAGTATCGGACAGGCCTATAATGAAAAACTGTTTTTT

j_gene: TRBJ1-1
d_gene: -
v_gene: TRBV19
abundance: -
CDR3aa: CASSQGTNTEAFF
CDR3nt: TGTGCCAGTAGCCAGGGGACGAACACTGAAGCTTTCTTT

j_gene: TRBJ2-1
d_gene: -
v_gene: TRBV24-1
abundance: -
CDR3aa: CATSDPGAAGNYYNEQFF
CDR3nt: TGTGCCACCAGTGATCCGGGCGCCGCGGGGAACTACTACAATGAGCAGTTCTTC

j_gene: TRBJ1-4
d_gene: -
v_gene: TRBV3-1/TRBV3-2
abundance: once
CDR3aa: CASSQLDSVNEKLFF
CDR3nt: TGTGCCAGCAGCCAACTCGACAGCGTTAATGAAAAACTGTTTTTT

j_gene: TRBJ2-2
d_gene: -
v_gene: TRBV9
abundance: few
CDR3aa: CASSVISNTGELFF
CDR3nt: TGTGCCAGCAGCGTTATATCGAACACCGGGGAGCTGTTTTTT

j_gene: TRBJ1-5
d_gene: -
v_gene: TRBV19
abundance: once
CDR3aa: CASCQGSSGQPQHF
CDR3nt: TGTGCCAGCTGCCAGGGGTCCTCAGGGCAGCCCCAGCATTTT

j_gene: TRBJ1-1
d_gene: -
v_gene: TRBV7-8
abundance: -
CDR3aa: CASSLAGGQTRTEAFF
CDR3nt: TGTGCCAGCAGCTTAGCGGGGGGGCAAACTAGGACTGAAGCTTTCTTT

j_gene: TRBJ2-1
d_gene: -
v_gene: TRBV18
abundance: -
CDR3aa: CASSPISSSYNEQFF
CDR3nt: TGTGCCAGCTCACCGATATCTAGCTCCTACAATGAGCAGTTCTTC

j_gene: TRBJ1-3
d_gene: -
v_gene: TRBV6-6
abundance: -
CDR3aa: CASSTTVSGNTIYF
CDR3nt: TGTGCCAGCAGTACAACCGTCTCTGGAAACACCATATATTTT